This T cell receptor (beta chain) is drawn from a study of T-cell reconstitution after alpha-beta-depleted transplantation in children. Study-level results: Alpha-beta T cells about two months after transplant reportedly derived from several hundred expanded graft clones. T-cell numbers and diversity one year post-transplant derived largely from freshly generated T cells. Some patients owed their high day-60 TCRbeta diversity to surviving recipient T cells and thymic progenitors.

Unique molecular identifiers tagged the TCRbeta library. MiXCR, applied by TCRdb to the PCR reads, yields one record per CDR3 protein. The sample consists of approximately 120,000 distinct CDR3 sequences, about a tenth of them appearing once. This clonotype was seen only a few times. As yet, its antigen is unknown. Germline CDR1 is DFQATT and CDR2 is SNEGSKA (reference sequence). The CDR3 loop spans 14 amino acids. Trimming removed 0 bases from V and 5 bases from J, with 13 bases in between. The input for sequencing was PBMCs, mostly from graft donor cells, taken 180 days after TCRalphabeta/CD19-depleted stem cell transplant. The J gene is TRBJ1-2, the V gene TRBV20-1; D not resolved. The sequence came from a girl under three years old who had a stem cell transplant for combined immunodeficiency, so the T cells may come from the graft donor. The CDR3 DNA sequence: TGCAGTGCTAGAGATGTCAGATCAATTTATGGCTACACCTTC. This translates into CSARDVRSIYGYTF.